This T cell receptor beta chain emerged from a study of T cells in Graves' hyperthyroidism and ophthalmopathy. Using RNA transcripts as the source, TCR beta CDR3 regions were amplified. The TCR CDR3 first-round RT-PCR relied on the HTBI primer set. Using its own MiXCR run on the multiplex PCR reads, TCRdb lists one record per CDR3 protein. The profile shows roughly 400,000 distinct CDR3 sequences, about an eighth of them singletons. This clonotype was recorded at least ten times. The sequenced sample consisted of blood. This receptor was obtained from a man in his fifties or sixties with Graves' ophthalmopathy.

The CDR3 region has the DNA TGTGCCAGCAGCCCGGCGAGGGGGCGGGGGGACACTGAAGCTTTCTTT. It encodes CASSPARGRGDTEAFF. The rearrangement uses TRBV16 and TRBJ1-1; TRBD1 aligns across 7 bases. Germline loops: CDR1 KGHSY, CDR2 FQNENV. The trim removed 4 bases at V and 3 bases at J, leaving 11 bases unmatched. This CDR3 contains 16 residues.